The clone carrying this TCR beta chain has at least ten counts. Investigators prepared the TCR beta libraries by applying iRepertoire HTBI primers and Arm-PCR of CDR3 regions. Each CDR3 protein is one row after TCRdb ran MiXCR on the multiplex PCR reads. The repertoire holds 400,000 to 500,000 distinct CDR3 sequences, less than 15% seen once, with approximately 15% in the top ten. The CDR3 spans 15 residues. V was trimmed by 0 bases and J by 0 bases, leaving 7 bases between them. Looked up from germline, CDR1 is SGHRS and CDR2 is YFSETQ. The data belong to a study of regulatory T cells in long-lasting Graves disease. Sample time point: newly diagnosed GD, antithyroid drugs for less than 3 months. RNA extracted from PBMCs served as the sequencing template. This same sample was also taken into another study, of T cells in Graves' hyperthyroidism and ophthalmopathy.

V usage is TRBV5-1 and J usage is TRBJ2-1; D is possibly TRBD1 (5 bases). The sequencing used peripheral blood mononuclear cells (PBMCs), collected at new diagnosis, from a patient treated with antithyroid drugs. This sequence originates from a woman aged 50 to 60 with Graves disease. CDR3 coding DNA: TGCGCCAGCAGCTTGGCGACAGCCTCCTACAATGAGCAGTTCTTC. Protein: CASSLATASYNEQFF.